The 5 T cell receptor beta chains reported below all come from one sample, sequenced in a study of response to subunit inactivated influenza vaccine. One entry per CDR3 protein results from TCRdb running MiXCR on the RT-PCR reads. The sample contains about 570,000 distinct CDR3 sequences, 12% of which appear only once. The sequencing used PBMCs from blood, collected on the day of vaccination. All receptors derive from a man over 45 who received an inactivated influenza vaccine.

This clonotype turned up a few times. The chain has TRBV6-1 and TRBJ2-1, with 9 bases identical to TRBD1. This CDR3 is 15 amino acids long. V was pared by 6 bases and J by 7 bases, with 10 bases of the junction left unmatched. The germline V gene has CDR1 MNHNS and CDR2 SASEGT. The CDR3 region is CASSLTGGGGNEQFF. Here the CDR3 DNA reads TGTGCCAGCAGCCTGACAGGGGGTGGGGGTAATGAGCAGTTCTTC.

The sample holds many counts of this clonotype. The chain has TRBV12-3 or TRBV12-4 and TRBJ2-1; 8 positions match TRBD2. Trimming cost V 2 bases and J 5 bases; bases outside gene matches: 8. The CDR3 totals 16 residues. CDR3 sequence reads: CASSLRSGGTHNEQFF. The CDR3 region has the DNA TGTGCCAGCAGTTTACGGTCGGGGGGGACCCACAATGAGCAGTTCTTC.

This clonotype showed up just a few times. The rearrangement joins TRBV7-9 to TRBJ2-7, with D tentatively TRBD1 (8 bases). Germline CDR1 reads SEHNR; CDR2 reads FQNEAQ (reference sequence). V shed 1 base and J shed 1 base, with 17 bases lying between them. The CDR3 contains 17 residues. CDR3 sequence: CASSLVTGGTTSYEQYF. The CDR3 DNA is TGTGCCAGCAGCTTAGTTACAGGGGGGACTACTTCCTACGAGCAGTACTTC. Complete variable domain (other parts from reference TRBV7-9 and TRBJ2-7): DTGVSQNPRHKITKRGQNVTFRCDPISEHNRLYWYRQTLGQGPEFLTYFQNEAQLEKSRLLSDRFSAERPKGSFSTLEIQRTEQGDSAMYLCASSLVTGGTTSYEQYFGPGTRLTVT.

This clonotype was seen repeatedly, ten times or more. The chain has TRBV12-3 or TRBV12-4 and TRBJ2-2; 10 nucleotides line up with TRBD1. CDR3 length: 17 residues. V dropped 6 bases and J dropped 5; count of bases not matched to a gene: 12. CDR3 amino acids: CASRHRKRDRGTGELFF. The CDR3 DNA is TGTGCCAGCAGACACCGAAAAAGGGACAGGGGTACCGGGGAGCTGTTTTTT.

This clonotype was seen more than once but under ten times. The chain is built from TRBV29-1 and TRBJ2-7; D uncertain. Germline V gives CDR1 SQVTM, CDR2 ANQGSEA. This CDR3 has 12 amino acids. Between the trimmed V and J ends, which lost 3 bases and 6 bases, there was a span of 12 bases. CDR3 DNA sequence: TGCAGCGTTGAGTCCAGGCGCAGCGAGCAGTACTTC. It is translated as CSVESRRSEQYF.